Included here is one TCR beta chain sequence, with context. Its target is unknown. One junction end disagrees with the germline gene, perhaps due to a read error. Here immunoSEQ multiplex PCR was the method, and the copy in TCRdb shows in-frame clones only, minus some. The sample yields some 96,000 clones, more than 75% seen once. The sample comes from a study of T cell responses to AZD1222 COVID-19 vaccine. Whole-study findings and limits: Regions left unmutated in variants are reportedly the target of nearly half of spike-specific TCRs.

Germline CDR1 and CDR2: SEHNR and FQNEAQ (reference sequence). There are 14 residues in the CDR3. V usage is TRBV7-9 and J usage is TRBJ1-4; TRBD1 agrees at 7 bases. The specimen comprised peripheral blood, sampled on day 0 of MenACWY control vaccination. The source is an adult in good health. The CDR3 DNA follows: TGTGCCAGCAGCTTCGTCGAACCGGGACAGTCCCTCCGGTTT. This gives the protein CASSFVEPGQSLRF.